This T cell receptor (beta chain) was retrieved from a study of blood T cell repertoires in COVID-19 (dated by TCRdb to 2018 to 2020). For the wider study: Samples covering the acute and convalescent phases of COVID-19 were provided by collaborators in the United States, Italy and Spain. A de-identified subject ID, COVID-19 status, age in years and sex were almost always included in the sample metadata. HLA class I and class II types, where available, came from metadata supplied by the sample provider rather than from assay-based typing. Deeply sampled blood TCRbeta repertoires from subjects exposed to, actively infected with, or recovered from COVID-19 were included in the dataset. The repertoires were released in a freely available public database intended as a resource for research on the immune response to SARS-CoV-2. The samples were drawn from two sources: the first 160 participants of the ongoing ImmuneRACE study, and 1,254 subjects contributed by 6 global collaborators. The material from the prospective study consisted of cDNA or gDNA derived from T cells, B-cell-depleted T cells, or PBMCs.

At one collaborating source in Seattle, patients were enrolled during active infection and were followed longitudinally through the course of disease. Each collaborating institution followed its own protocols to collect whole blood in K2EDTA tubes. For TCRbeta analysis, collaborators shipped samples as frozen whole blood, isolated PBMCs, or DNA extracted from either of those sample types. Summary of the overall study and its limitations: Clinical and demographic metadata were provided uncurated, with the amount varying by source and participant.

As concerns this clone: Its antigen target is currently unknown. No base quality information exists; no much larger clone differs at one position.

TCRbeta CDR3 regions were amplified from genomic DNA using the immunoSEQ Assay, a bias-controlled multiplex PCR. As for the original processing: Within the assay, amplification of reference gene primers was used to estimate how many nucleated cells each sample contained. To quantify the absolute abundance of each unique TCRbeta CDR3 rearrangement, sequence reads were collapsed and filtered. For each sample, productive Simpson clonality was calculated as the square root of Simpson's diversity index over productive rearrangements. TCRdb provides this immuneACCESS table in a form limited to in-frame rearrangements. Some clones are lacking; in checked studies, under half of them reflect an unresolved V gene, and why the rest are absent is not known. That table supplies the V and J calls and clone size; D and trimming were determined from the DNA. This sample has 150,000 to 200,000 clones in its table, and roughly 89% of those were observed once. The ten largest clones add up to under 15% of the sample.

Inclusive of the bounding cysteine and phenylalanine, the CDR3 is 15 residues long. The entry retains the CDR3 DNA only, 45 bases that are in frame from base 1. V gives up 4 bases and J gives up 12 bases, and the segment between their germline ends measures 24 bases. From the germline V gene, CDR1 is SGHNT and CDR2 is YENEEA. The TCR comes from a woman in her seventies with COVID-19, enrolled during active disease. This chain is built from TRBV11-3 and TRBJ1-2, and possibly TRBD1, on 6 matching bases. What was sequenced was peripheral blood. At the DNA level, the sequence is TGTGCCAGCAGCTCCCACCCGGCTAGACAGGCTGACGACACCTTC. It specifies CASSSHPARQADDTF.